This T cell receptor (beta chain) was obtained from a study of cytomegalovirus exposure and HLA in healthy donors. Germline loops: CDR1 SNHLY, CDR2 FYNNEI. Trimming removed 8 bases at V and 3 bases at J, with 11 bases between. The CDR3 runs 13 residues. Study conclusions and caveats: TRBV6-2, TRBV6-3 and some other V segments were unresolvable in 87-base-pair reads. TCR beta chains numbering 164 were designated cytomegalovirus-associated. CMV antigen specificity of a few CMV-associated chains was confirmed in vitro.

A multiplex PCR was run with 60 Vbeta primers and 13 Jbeta primers. Here immunoSEQ multiplex PCR was the method, and the copy in TCRdb shows in-frame clones only, minus some. The profile shows 90,000 to 100,000 clones, over 60% of them singletons. This clone was detected a few times. Its matching antigen is unknown. All the people who gave samples were healthy bone marrow donors. The TCR was taken from a boy aged 5 to 17 in good health and CMV-seropositive. This chain links TRBV2 with TRBJ1-5; D not certain. Source material: PBMCs. CDR3 sequence reads: CASRGLNNQPQHF. The CDR3 nucleotides are TGTGCCAGCCGCGGACTAAACAATCAGCCCCAGCATTTT.